These 25 T cell receptor beta chains were all obtained from the same sample, sequenced in a study of blood T cell repertoires in COVID-19. Here immunoSEQ multiplex PCR was the method, and the copy in TCRdb shows in-frame clones only, minus some. This table has 65,000 to 90,000 clones, almost 85% appearing once. Sequencing input: peripheral blood. All receptors derive from a man in his 60s with acute or convalescent COVID-19.

Points on this clone: At one boundary the junction diverges from the germline segment, which might be a read error. CDR3 nucleotides: TGTGCCAGCACCCTTGGAGGGGAGAACGCTGAAGCTTTCTTT. Amino acid sequence: CASTLGGENAEAFF. The V call is TRBV27, the J call TRBJ1-1, with a tentative D call TRBD1 (5 bases). The CDR3 loop spans 14 amino acids. Germline V gene data show CDR1 as MNHEY and CDR2 as SMNVEV (reference sequence).

This sequence joins TRBV6-6 and TRBJ1-1; 9 bases are a match to TRBD1. The length of the CDR3 is 14 residues. After removal of 4 bases from V and 6 bases from J, the junction contained 6 bases not matched to a gene. Germline V lookup: CDR1 MNHNY, CDR2 SVGAGI (reference sequence). CDR3 sequence reads: CASSLGQGFSEAFF. DNA of the CDR3: TGTGCCAGCAGTTTAGGACAGGGGTTTTCTGAAGCTTTCTTT.

The chain uses TRBV5-4 and TRBJ2-3; 7 positions match TRBD2. The CDR3 extends over 14 amino acids. V lost 4 bases to trimming and J lost 3 bases; unmatched junction nucleotides: 5. CDR1 is SGHNT and CDR2 is YYREEE in the germline V gene (reference sequence). The CDR3 loop reads CASSRGLVTDTQYF. CDR3 in DNA: TGTGCCAGCAGCCGCGGACTAGTTACAGATACGCAGTATTTT.

V and J are TRBV19 and TRBJ1-1, with 9 positions matching TRBD1. The germline V gene has CDR1 LNHDA and CDR2 SQIVND (reference sequence). The CDR3 is made up of 14 amino acids. With V trimmed by 6 bases and J by 7 bases, 9 bases remained unmatched. In DNA form, the CDR3 reads TGTGCCAGTAGCCCTGACAGGGGGTCCGGTGAAGCTTTCTTT. This sequence encodes CASSPDRGSGEAFF.

This clone came up a few times. This chain links TRBV6-5 with TRBJ2-2; a weak D match, TRBD1 (6 bases). The CDR3 has 15 amino acids. V was pared by 3 bases and J by 6 bases, with 14 bases between. CDR1 is MNHEY and CDR2 is SVGAGI in the germline V gene. The CDR3 DNA is TGTGCCAGCAGTTATCCCGGGACAAAATCCGGGGAGCTGTTTTTT. It encodes CASSYPGTKSGELFF.

The chain combines TRBV7-3 with TRBJ2-1; D may be TRBD2 (5 bases). Trimming took 6 bases from V and 7 from J, leaving 13 bases between them. In germline, CDR1 is SGHTA, CDR2 FQGTGA. This CDR3 has 13 amino acids. The CDR3 DNA is TGTGCCAGCAGTTCAGCGGTTAGAAATGAGCAGTTCTTC. It encodes CASSSAVRNEQFF.

This clone was recorded only once. The chain has TRBV14 and TRBJ1-4, with TRBD1 identical over 7 bases. The CDR3 extends over 15 amino acids. Germline V gives CDR1 SGHDN, CDR2 FVKESK. Trimming took 1 base from V and 5 from J; bases not matched to a gene: 4. In DNA form, the CDR3 reads TGTGCCAGCAGCCAAGGGGGACAGAAAAATGAAAAACTGTTTTTT. It yields the protein CASSQGGQKNEKLFF.

This chain uses TRBV19 with TRBJ1-1; 8 nucleotides align to TRBD1. Germline CDR1 LNHDA, CDR2 SQIVND (reference sequence). The CDR3 has 16 residues. With V trimmed by 5 bases and J by 7 bases, 15 bases remained unmatched. Written as DNA, the CDR3 is TGTGCCAGTAGTGCAATTACAGGGGGAGGTCGAGGTGAAGCTTTCTTT. Translation: CASSAITGGGRGEAFF. The full variable domain, completed using reference TRBV19 and TRBJ1-1, is DGGITQSPKYLFRKEGQNVTLSCEQNLNHDAMYWYRQDPGQGLRLIYYSQIVNDFQKGDIAEGYSVSREKKESFPLTVTSAQKNPTAFYLCASSAITGGGRGEAFFGQGTRLTVV.

CDR3 sequence: CASMGDRGGYEQYF. For the CDR3, the DNA is TGTGCCAGCATGGGTGACAGGGGGGGATACGAGCAGTACTTC. The gene calls are TRBV6-5 and TRBJ2-7, with 9 bases lining up with TRBD1. V trimming: 7 bases; J trimming: 4 bases; junction bases outside the gene matches: 8. The CDR3 extends over 14 amino acids. Germline V gene sequence: CDR1 MNHEY, CDR2 SVGAGI.

This clone was seen more than once but under ten times. The chain is built from TRBV12-3 or TRBV12-4 and TRBJ1-1; TRBD1 is a possible D gene (6 bases). V lost 7 bases and J lost 2, with 11 bases in between. This CDR3 is built from 13 residues. CDR3 bases: TGTGCCAGCATTGGGACACCCAACACTGAAGCTTTCTTT. Amino acid sequence: CASIGTPNTEAFF.

The chain joins TRBV18 to TRBJ2-2; no clear D. The CDR3 is made up of 16 amino acids. Trimming shortened V by 5 bases and J by 5 bases, and 18 bases separated the two germline ends. The V gene's germline CDR1 is KGHSH and CDR2 LQKENI. The CDR3 DNA is TGTGCCAGCTCAACGACTTCTCTGAGTGGGACCGGGGAGCTGTTTTTT. Protein product: CASSTTSLSGTGELFF.

The chain combines TRBV20-1 with TRBJ1-1; 10 positions match TRBD1. Germline CDR1 DFQATT, CDR2 SNEGSKA (reference sequence). This CDR3 spans 13 amino acids. V shed 3 bases, J shed 9 bases, and the junction held 7 bases outside the gene matches. This CDR3 is CSASVGQGNQAFF. In DNA form, the CDR3 reads TGCAGTGCTAGTGTGGGACAGGGGAACCAAGCTTTCTTT.

The gene calls are TRBV4-2 and TRBJ2-5; 7 bases match TRBD2. The CDR3 has 16 amino acids. Germline CDR1 and CDR2: LGHNA and YNFKEQ. Trimming removed 1 base from V and 5 bases from J; junction bases left unmatched: 10. CDR3 nucleotide sequence: TGTGCCAGCAGCCAAGGGATCAGCGGGGTAATGGAGACCCAGTACTTC. It encodes CASSQGISGVMETQYF.

In this sample, this clone turned up once. The genes are TRBV6-5 and TRBJ1-3; a weak D match, TRBD1 (5 bases). Germline loops: CDR1 MNHEY, CDR2 SVGAGI. CDR3 length: 15 amino acids. With 8 bases removed from V and 4 bases from J, the gap between germline ends came to 18 bases. CDR3 DNA: TGTGCCAGCCGGGCGGGGCGGCGGCGGGGAAACACCATATATTTT. Translating it yields CASRAGRRRGNTIYF.

The chain uses TRBV7-9 and TRBJ1-6; 10 bases are a match to TRBD1. V gave up 5 bases and J gave up 8 bases; unmatched junction bases: 9. CDR1 and CDR2 from the germline V gene are SEHNR and FQNEAQ (reference sequence). The CDR3 has 16 residues. The CDR3 DNA reads TGTGCCAGCAGCCCGGGACAGGGGTATGCTGATTCACCCCTCCACTTT. Its translation: CASSPGQGYADSPLHF.

The V and J genes are TRBV5-1 and TRBJ2-3, with D maybe TRBD1 (6 bases). The V and J ends lost 0 bases and 3 bases respectively, with 11 bases between them. The CDR3 totals 15 residues. Germline CDR1 SGHRS, CDR2 YFSETQ. Here the CDR3 reads CASSLGDTGTDTQYF. The CDR3 nucleotides are TGCGCCAGCAGCTTGGGGGACACGGGGACAGATACGCAGTATTTT.

The chain is built from TRBV5-8 and TRBJ2-5, with D maybe TRBD2 (5 bases). The V gene lost 2 bases and the J gene lost 2 bases, with 13 bases spanning the gap. CDR3 length: 15 amino acids. The germline V gene has CDR1 SGHTS and CDR2 YDEGEE. CDR3 amino acids: CASSFEGAGQETQYF. The DNA for the CDR3 is TGTGCCAGCAGCTTTGAGGGAGCAGGACAAGAGACCCAGTACTTC.

CDR3 protein: CASTDSLGLAGVVSTDTQYF. As DNA, the CDR3 is TGTGCCAGCACCGATTCTTTAGGACTAGCGGGGGTGGTTAGCACAGATACGCAGTATTTT. The chain recombines TRBV28 with TRBJ2-3, with 13 bases identical to TRBD2. Germline assignment: CDR1 MDHEN and CDR2 SYDVKM. Trimming cost V 7 bases and J 0 bases; bases outside gene matches: 16. This CDR3 contains 20 residues.

The CDR3 sequence: CASSLRLAGGGTDTQYF. In DNA form, the CDR3 reads TGTGCCAGCAGTCTCCGACTAGCGGGGGGGGGCACAGATACGCAGTATTTT. The chain uses TRBV3-1 (or the pseudogene TRBV3-2) and TRBJ2-3; 14 bases agree with TRBD2. Losses at the gene ends were 6 bases for V and 1 base for J; bases not matched to a gene: 6. The CDR3 spans 17 residues. Germline V gene data show CDR1 as LGHDT and CDR2 as YNNKEL (reference sequence).

DNA for the CDR3: TGCAGTGCTGGGAGCTACGAGCAGTACTTC. Protein: CSAGSYEQYF. The rearrangement uses TRBV20-1 and TRBJ2-7; possibly TRBD2 for D (5 bases). The CDR3 has 10 amino acids. V was clipped by 5 bases and J by 3 bases, with 5 bases between them. CDR1 DFQATT and CDR2 SNEGSKA come from the germline V gene (reference sequence).

This clone occurred a few times. Here the CDR3 reads CATSPSGHIYEQYF. The CDR3 DNA reads as TGTGCCACCTCCCCAAGCGGGCATATCTACGAGCAGTACTTC. The chain has TRBV19 and TRBJ2-7, with a possible D match to TRBD2 (6 bases). This CDR3 contains 14 residues. The germline V gene has CDR1 LNHDA and CDR2 SQIVND (reference sequence). Deletions cut 10 bases from V and 3 bases from J, with 19 bases between.

The chain carries TRBV20-1 and TRBJ2-1; 11 positions agree with TRBD2. Trimming cost V 3 bases and J 5 bases; bases outside gene matches: 12. The germline V gene has CDR1 DFQATT and CDR2 SNEGSKA (reference sequence). The CDR3 is made up of 17 amino acids. As DNA, the CDR3 is TGCAGTGCTAGTCCCCCTAAGACTAGCGGGAAAAACAATGAGCAGTTCTTC. Translated, it gives CSASPPKTSGKNNEQFF.

This clone was recorded once. The chain employs TRBV9 and TRBJ2-5; TRBD2 matches at 13 bases. With 6 bases clipped from V and 0 bases from J, the junction kept 8 bases outside the gene matches. The germline V gene encodes CDR1 SGDLS and CDR2 YYNGEE. The CDR3 spans 17 residues. CDR3 sequence (DNA): TGTGCCAGCAATCCGGGACTAGCGGGACCGTACCAAGAGACCCAGTACTTC. Translation: CASNPGLAGPYQETQYF.

The chain carries TRBV5-1 and TRBJ1-1, with 7 bases matching TRBD1. The J segment lost 3 bases and the V segment lost 3 bases, leaving 5 bases of the junction unmatched. There are 14 residues in the CDR3. Looked up from germline, CDR1 is SGHRS and CDR2 is YFSETQ. The CDR3 here is CASSYNTGDTEAFF. The DNA of the CDR3 is TGCGCCAGCAGCTATAATACAGGGGACACTGAAGCTTTCTTT.

This chain uses TRBV24-1 with TRBJ2-1; D might be TRBD2 (7 bases). The CDR3 contains 16 residues. V lost 2 bases to trimming and J lost 2 bases, with 12 bases between them. In germline, CDR1 is KGHDR, CDR2 SFDVKD. DNA for the CDR3: TGTGCCACCAGTGATTGGAGCGGGACAACCTACAATGAGCAGTTCTTC. Amino acid sequence: CATSDWSGTTYNEQFF.